This TCR delta chain is drawn from a study of Vδ1+ human thymocytes. Overall study findings and caveats: Around 20% of thymic delta-chain sequences were Vdelta2, with few Vdelta3, unlike blood Vdelta1+ controls. Thymic TRG and TRD repertoires appeared highly polyclonal, with Gaussian CDR3 length distributions.

Regarding this clone: Its antigen is undetermined.

Sequences come from RNA converted to cDNA by reverse transcription. Pooled V-gene forward primers with one constant-region reverse primer generated the CDR3 amplicons by multiplex PCR. TCRdb called clones from the multiplex PCR reads again using CATT. The data hold 80,000 or so delta-chain clones, with about 30% observed a single time. Trimming shortened V by 5 bases and J by 2 bases, and 20 bases separated the two germline ends. Germline CDR1 and CDR2: GEAIGNYY and EKD. The CDR3 has 16 residues. The sequence derives from a boy in the first two years of life who had congenital heart surgery. The rearrangement uses TRDV2 and TRDJ1; D is undetermined. The sample taken for sequencing was Vdelta1+ gamma-delta thymocytes from the thymus. Subset given: FACS-sorted CD3+ TCRalphabeta- TCRVdelta1+ TCRVdelta2- thymocytes. The CDR3 nucleotides read TGTGCCTGTGCCACTGCAGGCTCCGAGGTGACCGATAAACTCATCTTT. Translating gives CACATAGSEVTDKLIF.